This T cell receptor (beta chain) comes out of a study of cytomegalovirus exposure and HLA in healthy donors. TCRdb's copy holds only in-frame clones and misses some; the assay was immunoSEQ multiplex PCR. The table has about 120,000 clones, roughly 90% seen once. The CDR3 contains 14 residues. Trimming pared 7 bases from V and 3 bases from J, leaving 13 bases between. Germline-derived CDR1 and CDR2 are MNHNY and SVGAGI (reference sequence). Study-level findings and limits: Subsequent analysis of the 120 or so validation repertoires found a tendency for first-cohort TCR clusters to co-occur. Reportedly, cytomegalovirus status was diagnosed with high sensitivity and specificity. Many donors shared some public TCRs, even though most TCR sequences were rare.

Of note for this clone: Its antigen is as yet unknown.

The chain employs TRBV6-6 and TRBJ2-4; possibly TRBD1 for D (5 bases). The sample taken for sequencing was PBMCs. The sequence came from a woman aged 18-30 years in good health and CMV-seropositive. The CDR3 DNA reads TGTGCCAGCAAAGGGGCCGAAGGCAAAAACATTCAGTACTTC. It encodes CASKGAEGKNIQYF.